This TCR beta chain was recovered during a study of OX40 agonist ivuxolimab in advanced cancers. About the study: Every 2 weeks, ivuxolimab was infused into the patients intravenously at between 0.01 and 10 mg/kg. Study-level results: Nonresponders, in some cases, also had low normalized T-cell clonal expansion. Compared with CD4+, CD8+ T cells on average had more expanded clones.

A remark on this clone: Its antigen is as yet unknown.

Profiled with immunoSEQ multiplex PCR; TCRdb holds only in-frame clones, not every one. The profile shows 65,000 to 80,000 clones, 85% to 90% of them singletons. The germline gives CDR1 SGHRS, CDR2 YFSETQ. J gave up 3 bases and V 1 base, and 3 bases lay outside the gene matches. The CDR3 has 15 amino acids. The gene calls are TRBV5-1 and TRBJ1-4, with 7 positions matching TRBD1. This sequence was found in an adult with an advanced solid tumor such as melanoma, head and neck, liver or kidney cancer. Sequencing used CD4+ or CD8+ T cells sorted from blood, obtained in a trial of the OX40 agonist ivuxolimab. The CDR3 DNA sequence: TGCGCCAGCAGCTTGTACCAGGGGGCTAATGAAAAACTGTTTTTT. This gives the protein CASSLYQGANEKLFF.